This TCR beta chain was obtained from a study of blood T cell repertoires in COVID-19. TCRdb keeps only in-frame clones here, not all; method: immunoSEQ multiplex PCR. This sample carries about 160,000 clones, approximately 80% of them seen once, and the ten largest clones take over 11%. The CDR3 covers 14 residues. The V end lost 4 bases, the J end lost 9 bases, and 19 bases lay between the germline ends. Germline V gives CDR1 SGHRS, CDR2 YFSETQ. The sequenced sample consisted of peripheral blood. This sequence was found in a woman over 75 with acute or convalescent COVID-19. The chain employs TRBV5-1 and TRBJ1-1, with D possibly TRBD1 on 5 matching bases. In DNA, the CDR3 is TGCGCCAGCAGCCCAGAGTCGGGCAGGGTAAAAGCTTTCTTT. The encoded protein is CASSPESGRVKAFF.